Listed below are T cell receptor beta chains from one sample, sequenced in a study of human T cells and chemical hapten exposure. Each CDR3 protein gets one entry after TCRdb re-called the reads with MiXCR. The repertoire includes 120,000 or so distinct CDR3 sequences, 8.5% of them detected once, and just over 1.4% sits in the top ten. Sequencing was done on a sample of whole blood. These receptors came from a human donor in good health. Some clones in this sample may be carry-over from other donors' samples. Each CDR3 is given without its conserved first and last residue.

J gene | CDR3 length | V gene | CDR3 protein
TRBJ2-7 | 12 | TRBV6-1 | ASTLQGRPYEQY
TRBJ2-2 | 13 | TRBV7-2 | ASSLTQKRAGELF
TRBJ2-1 | 12 | TRBV12-3/TRBV12-4 | ASTHTGEYNEQF
TRBJ2-1 | 12 | TRBV5-5 | ASSTGPGINEQF
TRBJ2-1 | 10 | TRBV20-1 | SAREAENEQF
TRBJ2-1 | 13 | TRBV19 | ASSMSGGLYNEQF
TRBJ2-3 | 13 | TRBV6-5 | ASSIGGIPKDTQY
TRBJ2-2 | 11 | TRBV4-1 | ASSQVSTGELF
TRBJ1-2 | 13 | TRBV20-1 | SARERGSSGGGYT
TRBJ2-5 | 12 | TRBV12-3/TRBV12-4 | ASSLAAGQETQY
TRBJ1-2 | 12 | TRBV2 | ASAGTGVIYGYT
TRBJ1-5 | 11 | TRBV6-4 | ASSDDVGQPQH
TRBJ2-3 | 15 | TRBV4-2 | ASSQDKLAGNTDTQY
TRBJ1-2 | 10 | TRBV3-1 | ASSQVDYGYT
TRBJ2-2 | 14 | TRBV2 | ASSETWVANTGELF
TRBJ1-2 | 11 | TRBV4-2 | ASSQALGDGYT
TRBJ2-3 | 13 | TRBV5-6 | ASSGTETSTDTQY
TRBJ1-5 | 12 | TRBV10-3 | AIARQGNNQPQH